The clone carrying this T cell receptor beta chain was detected ten times or more. Its cognate antigen is unknown. Time point indicated: persistent/refractory GD, antithyroid drugs over 5 years with positive TRAb. The TCR library was made from RNA extracted from PBMCs. Graves' disease diagnosis followed American Thyroid Association guidelines. The trim removed 4 bases at V and 12 bases at J, leaving 7 bases unmatched. The CDR3 spans 12 residues. CDR1 MNHEY and CDR2 SMNVEV come from the germline V gene (reference sequence). This record belongs to a study of regulatory T cells in long-lasting Graves disease. Study results and caveats: Sharing of public clonotypes was greater in persistent patients (about 2,700) than in new patients (roughly 1,000). Newly diagnosed disease favored TRBV20-1 and TRBJ2-1 over persistent disease. Relative to newly diagnosed Graves' patients, persistent ones had lower TCR diversity.

HTBI primers from iRepertoire and Arm-PCR of CDR3 regions yielded the TCR beta libraries. Via MiXCR, TCRdb re-called the multiplex PCR reads, giving one row per CDR3 protein. This sample has a few hundred thousand distinct CDR3 sequences, with roughly a fifth found just once. Sample: peripheral blood mononuclear cells (PBMCs), taken when the disease was refractory, from a patient treated with antithyroid drugs. This rearrangement joins TRBV27 to TRBJ1-1, with 8 positions matching TRBD1. This receptor was obtained from a female donor with Graves disease. For the CDR3, the DNA is TGTGCCAGCAGTTCAGACAGGGGTTTAACTTTCTTT. It codes for CASSSDRGLTFF.